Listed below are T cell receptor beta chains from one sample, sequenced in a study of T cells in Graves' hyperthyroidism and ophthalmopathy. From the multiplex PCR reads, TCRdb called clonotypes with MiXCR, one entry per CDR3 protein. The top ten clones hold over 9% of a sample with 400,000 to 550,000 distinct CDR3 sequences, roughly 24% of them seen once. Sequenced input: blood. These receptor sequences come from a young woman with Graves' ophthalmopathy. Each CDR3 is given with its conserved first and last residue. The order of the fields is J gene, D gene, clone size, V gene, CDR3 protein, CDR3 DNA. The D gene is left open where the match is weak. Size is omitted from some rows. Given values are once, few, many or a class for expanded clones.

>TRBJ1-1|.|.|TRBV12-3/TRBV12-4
CANRPTGDAEAFF
TGTGCCAACAGACCGACTGGAGACGCTGAAGCTTTCTTT
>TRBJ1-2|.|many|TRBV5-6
CASSRGHAWYGYTF
TGTGCCAGCAGCAGGGGACATGCGTGGTATGGCTACACCTTC
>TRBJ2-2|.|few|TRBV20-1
CSAGRPNTGELFF
TGCAGTGCCGGACGGCCAAACACCGGGGAGCTGTTTTTT
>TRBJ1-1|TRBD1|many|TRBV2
CASTGTGGSSTEAFF
TGTGCCAGCACAGGGACAGGGGGCTCTAGTACTGAAGCTTTCTTT
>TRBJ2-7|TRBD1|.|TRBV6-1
CASSDPGTDYLYEQYF
TGTGCCAGCAGTGACCCCGGGACAGATTACCTTTACGAGCAGTACTTC
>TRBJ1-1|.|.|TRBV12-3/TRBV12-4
CASTASDGTEAFF
TGTGCCAGCACCGCATCCGACGGTACTGAAGCTTTCTTT
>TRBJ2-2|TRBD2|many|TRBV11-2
CASSLLLAANTGELFF
TGTGCCAGCAGCTTGTTACTAGCGGCGAACACCGGGGAGCTGTTTTTT
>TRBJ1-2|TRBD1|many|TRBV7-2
CASSLSQGASGYTF
TGTGCCAGCAGCTTATCACAGGGGGCTAGTGGCTACACCTTC
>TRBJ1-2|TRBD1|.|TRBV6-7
CASSYLAGDEYRDRGTGYTF
TGTGCCAGCAGTTACCTTGCGGGCGATGAGTACCGGGACAGGGGGACTGGCTACACCTTC
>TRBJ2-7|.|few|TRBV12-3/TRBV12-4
CASSWGRIYEQYF
TGTGCCAGCAGTTGGGGACGGATCTACGAGCAGTACTTC
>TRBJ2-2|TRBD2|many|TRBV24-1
CATSDVLAGIPNTGELFF
TGTGCCACCAGTGATGTCCTAGCGGGGATACCGAACACCGGGGAGCTGTTTTTT
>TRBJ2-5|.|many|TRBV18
CASSPAFQETQYF
TGTGCCAGCTCACCTGCTTTCCAAGAGACCCAGTACTTC
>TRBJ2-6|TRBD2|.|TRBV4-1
CASSRVLLAGAFSGANVLTF
TGCGCCAGCAGCCGCGTTCTCCTAGCGGGGGCGTTCTCTGGGGCCAACGTCCTGACTTTC
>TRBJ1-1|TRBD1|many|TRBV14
CASSRSDRYHTEAFF
TGTGCCAGCAGCCGATCGGACAGGTACCACACTGAAGCTTTCTTT
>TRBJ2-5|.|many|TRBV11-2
CASSLGPGLQETQYF
TGTGCCAGCAGTCTGGGACCGGGACTGCAAGAGACCCAGTACTTC
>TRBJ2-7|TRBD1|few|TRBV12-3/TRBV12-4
CASSRGQESYEQYF
TGTGCCAGCAGTCGAGGACAGGAGTCCTACGAGCAGTACTTC
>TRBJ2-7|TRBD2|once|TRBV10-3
CAISDQAGGRDEQYF
TGTGCCATCAGTGATCAAGCGGGGGGGCGGGACGAGCAGTACTTC
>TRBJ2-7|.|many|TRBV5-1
CASSLDFSSYEQYF
TGCGCCAGCAGCTTGGATTTTTCATCCTACGAGCAGTACTTC
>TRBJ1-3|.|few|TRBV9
CASSVDPFSGNTIYF
TGTGCCAGCAGCGTAGATCCCTTCTCTGGAAACACCATATATTTT
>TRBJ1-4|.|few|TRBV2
CASNFNGAGGATNEKLFF
TGTGCCAGCAATTTCAACGGGGCGGGGGGAGCTACTAATGAAAAACTGTTTTTT
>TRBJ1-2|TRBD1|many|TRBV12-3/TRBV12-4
CASSPGQGAFGYTF
TGTGCCAGCAGTCCTGGACAGGGGGCGTTTGGCTACACCTTC
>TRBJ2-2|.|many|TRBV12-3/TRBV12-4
CASPGRRTNTGELFF
TGTGCCAGCCCGGGACGCAGAACGAACACCGGGGAGCTGTTTTTT
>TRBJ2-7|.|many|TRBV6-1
CASSEANPSPYEQYF
TGTGCCAGCAGTGAAGCGAACCCTAGCCCCTACGAGCAGTACTTC
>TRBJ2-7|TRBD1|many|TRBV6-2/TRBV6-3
CASSYSPVNRGPVEQYF
TGTGCCAGCAGTTACTCGCCGGTGAACAGGGGCCCCGTCGAGCAGTACTTC
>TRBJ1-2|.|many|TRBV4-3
CASSQERGPYGYTF
TGCGCCAGCAGCCAAGAACGAGGGCCCTATGGCTACACCTTC
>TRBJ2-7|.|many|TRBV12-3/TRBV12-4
CASSLANSYEQYF
TGTGCCAGCAGTTTAGCGAACTCCTACGAGCAGTACTTC
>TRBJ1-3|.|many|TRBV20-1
CSARDMAGNTIYF
TGCAGTGCCAGGGACATGGCAGGAAACACCATATATTTT
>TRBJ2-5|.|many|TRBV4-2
CASSQRRDQETQYF
TGTGCCAGCAGCCAACGGCGAGACCAAGAGACCCAGTACTTC
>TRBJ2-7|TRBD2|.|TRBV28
CASRGSGRAGEQCF
TGTGCCAGCAGAGGTAGCGGGAGGGCGGGAGAGCAGTGCTTC
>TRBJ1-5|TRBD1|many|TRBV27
CASSFIGQAHNQPQHF
TGTGCCAGCAGTTTTATTGGACAGGCCCACAATCAGCCCCAGCATTTT
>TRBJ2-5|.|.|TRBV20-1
CSPKEETQYF
TGCAGCCCAAAGGAAGAGACCCAGTACTTC
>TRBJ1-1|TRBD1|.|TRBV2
CAIAGTGMNTEAFF
TGTGCCATTGCCGGGACAGGGATGAACACTGAAGCTTTCTTT
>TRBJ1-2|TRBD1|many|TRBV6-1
CASSPASGGDYGYTF
TGTGCCAGCAGTCCTGCTTCAGGGGGGGACTATGGCTACACCTTC
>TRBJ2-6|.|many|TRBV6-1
CASSEGFSGANVLTF
TGTGCCAGCAGCGAGGGGTTCTCTGGGGCCAACGTCCTGACTTTC
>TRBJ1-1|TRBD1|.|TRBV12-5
CASGLVTQGVLNTEAFF
TGTGCTAGTGGTTTGGTAACGCAGGGGGTATTGAACACTGAAGCTTTCTTT
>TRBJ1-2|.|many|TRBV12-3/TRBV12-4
CASSPWGVPNYGYTF
TGTGCCAGCAGCCCCTGGGGAGTACCAAACTATGGCTACACCTTC
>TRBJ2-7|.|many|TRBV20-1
CSAEFRDPDPYEQYF
TGCAGTGCGGAATTCCGGGACCCAGACCCCTACGAGCAGTACTTC
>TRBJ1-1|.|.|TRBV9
CASSTRDLLNTEAFF
TGTGCCAGCAGCACAAGGGACTTATTGAACACTGAAGCTTTCTTT
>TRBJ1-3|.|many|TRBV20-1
CSAAGPGNTIYF
TGCAGTGCGGCAGGACCTGGAAACACCATATATTTT
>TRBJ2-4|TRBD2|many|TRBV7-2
CASSPLAGGKNIQYF
TGTGCCAGCAGCCCGTTAGCGGGGGGCAAAAACATTCAGTACTTC
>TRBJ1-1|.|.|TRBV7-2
CASSLSGRATEAFF
TGTGCCAGCAGCTTATCGGGGCGAGCCACTGAAGCTTTCTTT
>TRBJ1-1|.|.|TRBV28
CASLATGVVIIF
TGTGCCAGCCTCGCTACCGGCGTCGTTATAATCTTT
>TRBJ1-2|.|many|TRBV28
CASRSSLNYGYTF
TGTGCCAGCAGGTCAAGTCTTAACTATGGCTACACCTTC
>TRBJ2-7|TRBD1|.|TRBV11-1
CASSGPRSGGTGQQYF
TGTGCCAGCAGCGGACCCCGGTCAGGGGGCACTGGCCAGCAGTACTTC
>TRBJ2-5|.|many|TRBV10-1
CASSMSMGSQETQYF
TGCGCCAGCAGTATGAGCATGGGCAGCCAAGAGACCCAGTACTTC
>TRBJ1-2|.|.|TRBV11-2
CAISFRSENYGYTF
TGTGCCATCAGCTTTAGGTCAGAGAATTATGGCTACACCTTC
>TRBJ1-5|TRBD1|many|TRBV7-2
CASSSTGQQPQHF
TGTGCCAGCAGCTCGACAGGGCAACAGCCCCAGCATTTT
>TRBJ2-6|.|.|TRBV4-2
CASSQVGRSGANVLTF
TGTGCCAGCAGCCAAGTGGGGCGCTCTGGGGCCAACGTCCTGACTTTC
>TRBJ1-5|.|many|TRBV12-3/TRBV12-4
CASNQPQHF
TGTGCCAGCAATCAGCCCCAGCATTTT
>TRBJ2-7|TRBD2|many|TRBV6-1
CASSEILPGLAGEQYF
TGTGCCAGCAGCGAAATTTTACCGGGACTAGCGGGCGAGCAGTACTTC
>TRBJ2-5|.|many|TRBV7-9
CASSLAGRIETQYF
TGTGCCAGCAGCTTAGCGGGGCGGATAGAGACCCAGTACTTC
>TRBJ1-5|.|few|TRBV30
CAWSVRAGNQPQHF
TGTGCCTGGAGTGTACGGGCGGGAAATCAGCCCCAGCATTTT
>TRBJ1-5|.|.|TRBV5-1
CASSLRQYSNQPQHF
TGCGCCAGCAGCTTGAGGCAGTATAGCAATCAGCCCCAGCATTTT
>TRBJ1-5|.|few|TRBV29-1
CSVVENSNQPQHF
TGCAGCGTTGTAGAAAATAGCAATCAGCCCCAGCATTTT
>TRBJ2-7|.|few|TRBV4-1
CASSQGRRGGTATYEQYF
TGCGCCAGCAGCCAAGGGAGGAGGGGGGGGACCGCGACCTACGAGCAGTACTTC
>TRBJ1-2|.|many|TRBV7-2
CASSLVGGEGGYTF
TGTGCCAGCAGCTTAGTTGGCGGGGAAGGTGGCTACACCTTC
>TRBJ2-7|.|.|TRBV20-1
CSARPLGQSYEQYF
TGCAGTGCTAGACCCTTGGGCCAATCCTACGAGCAGTACTTC
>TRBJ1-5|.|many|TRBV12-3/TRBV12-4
CASSPKGQLNQPQHF
TGTGCCAGCAGCCCTAAAGGACAGCTAAATCAGCCCCAGCATTTT
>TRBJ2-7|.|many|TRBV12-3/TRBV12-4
CASSFLLLVVPYF
TGTGCCAGCAGCTTCCTACTGTTGGTAGTGCCCTACTTC